The next 24 T cell receptor beta chains were all read from a single sample in a study of shared clonotypes between healthy human individuals (dated by TCRdb to 2018 to 2020). Library prep was done by the immunoSEQ multiplex PCR assay. Drawn from immuneACCESS, this table holds only the in-frame rearrangements with V and J called that TCRdb kept. Clones are partly lost; checked studies trace under half to an unresolved V gene and leave the rest unexplained. Here the sample has some 2,000,000 clones; approximately 94% occur a single time. The top ten clonotypes cover approximately 1.2% of the sample. CD8 naive samples were CD45RO-negative cells positively selected for CCR7, giving a CD45RA+CCR7+ population that excluded TemRA cells. The sequenced sample was naive CD8+ T cells sorted from blood. Taken with the paper, the label for cell subset or site translates to: CD45RA+CCR7+. These TCRs come from a man younger than 35 in good health.

The CDR3: CATPGVLPGELFF. CDR3 nucleotide sequence: TGTGCCACCCCCGGGGTACTCCCCGGGGAGCTGTTTTTT. The chain carries TRBV25-1 and TRBJ2-2; possibly TRBD2 for D (5 bases). V was pared by 10 bases and J by 6 bases, with 15 bases between. The CDR3 is made up of 13 amino acids. Germline CDR1 and CDR2: MGHDK and SYGVNS.

This clone has only one observation. This chain links TRBV29-1 with TRBJ2-1; 13 bases align to TRBD2. The CDR3 extends over 15 amino acids. Germline V gene lookup returns CDR1 SQVTM and CDR2 ANQGSEA. The junction had 6 bases not matched to a gene; V was cut back by 3 bases and J by 7 bases. In DNA, the CDR3 is TGCAGCGTTGAGGGAGGGACTAGCGGGATGAATGAGCAGTTCTTC. Translation gives CSVEGGTSGMNEQFF.

The chain employs TRBV11-2 and TRBJ2-6, with D possibly being TRBD2 (6 bases). The V and J ends lost 3 bases and 3 bases respectively, with 9 bases between them. The germline V gene encodes CDR1 SGHAT and CDR2 FQNNGV. This CDR3 spans 15 amino acids. The CDR3 DNA is TGTGCCAGCAGCTTCGGAGGGTTTGGGGCCAACGTCCTGACTTTC. Translating it yields CASSFGGFGANVLTF.

The chain joins TRBV7-2 to TRBJ2-1; unclear D gene. The CDR3 length is 13 residues. The V gene's germline CDR1 is SGHTA and CDR2 FQGNSA. The germline V and J ends were trimmed by 4 bases and 3 bases, with 7 bases remaining between them. The CDR3 bases are TGTGCCAGCAGCTCCCCTGACTACAATGAGCAGTTCTTC. The encoded protein is CASSSPDYNEQFF. Looking up the rest from reference TRBV7-2 and TRBJ2-1 gives the full variable domain: GAGVSQSPSNKVTEKGKDVELRCDPISGHTALYWYRQSLGQGLEFLIYFQGNSAPDKSGLPSDRFSAERTGGSVSTLTIQRTQQEDSAVYLCASSSPDYNEQFFGPGTRLTVL.

This rearrangement joins TRBV7-8 to TRBJ1-3; possible D gene TRBD1, 5 bases. Per germline, CDR1 SGHVS and CDR2 FQNEAQ. The V end lost 5 bases, the J end lost 6 bases, and 14 bases lay between the germline ends. The CDR3 covers 14 residues. The CDR3 DNA reads as TGTGCCAGCAGCCCACTGGGGACCTTAAACACCATATATTTT. It codes for CASSPLGTLNTIYF.

This sequence joins TRBV5-4 and TRBJ2-7; TRBD1 agrees at 11 bases. The length of the CDR3 is 16 residues. After removal of 2 bases from V and 3 bases from J, the junction contained 7 bases not matched to a gene. Germline CDR1 SGHNT, CDR2 YYREEE (reference sequence). CDR3 sequence reads: CASSFHGGTGGYEQYF. The CDR3 DNA follows: TGTGCCAGCAGCTTCCACGGCGGGACAGGGGGCTACGAGCAGTACTTC.

V and J are TRBV6-1 and TRBJ2-1, with 8 bases fitting TRBD2. CDR1 MNHNS and CDR2 SASEGT come from the germline V gene. The CDR3 has 15 amino acids. After removal of 3 bases from V and 6 bases from J, the junction contained 7 bases not matched to a gene. CDR3 region: CASSDWGLVANEQFF. The CDR3 DNA sequence: TGTGCCAGCAGTGATTGGGGACTAGTCGCCAATGAGCAGTTCTTC.

The chain combines TRBV6-5 with TRBJ2-7, with a weak D call TRBD1 (5 bases). The V end was cut by 2 bases, the J end by 4 bases, with 12 bases between. The CDR3 runs 14 residues. From germline, CDR1 is MNHEY and CDR2 SVGAGI. Written as DNA, the CDR3 is TGTGCCAGCAGTTACACGGCAGGGTGGTACGAGCAGTACTTC. Protein sequence: CASSYTAGWYEQYF.

The chain links TRBV29-1 to TRBJ2-1, with D uncertain. V lost 3 bases to trimming and J lost 6 bases, with 9 bases between them. The CDR3 has 12 residues. Germline V gene data show CDR1 as SQVTM and CDR2 as ANQGSEA. CDR3 region: CSVEETGNEQFF. The CDR3 DNA follows: TGCAGCGTTGAGGAAACCGGCAATGAGCAGTTCTTC.

On this clone itself: Distinct nucleotide sequences in the sample also encode this CDR3. This sequence joins TRBV6-6 and TRBJ2-7; the D is unclear. Per germline, CDR1 MNHNY and CDR2 SVGAGI (reference sequence). V was shortened by 0 bases and J by 0 bases, with 6 bases between the two germline ends. This CDR3 has 14 residues. The CDR3 DNA sequence: TGTGCCAGCAGTTACTCCCCGAGCTCCTACGAGCAGTACTTC. This encodes CASSYSPSSYEQYF.

The gene calls are TRBV11-2 and TRBJ2-7; 10 bases match TRBD2. The germline V gene has CDR1 SGHAT and CDR2 FQNNGV. The V segment lost 5 bases and the J segment 1 base; nucleotides outside the gene matches: 8. The CDR3 is 16 residues long. The CDR3 DNA follows: TGTGCCAGCAGCCATCCTAGCGGGAGTAGGTCCTACGAGCAGTACTTC. This sequence encodes CASSHPSGSRSYEQYF.

The chain combines TRBV13 with TRBJ2-7; the D is unclear. CDR3 length equals 13 residues. Deletions cut 9 bases from V and 2 bases from J, with 14 bases between. Germline assignment: CDR1 PRHDT and CDR2 FYEKMQ (reference sequence). For the CDR3, the DNA is TGTGCCAGTCGGTTTGGCAGCACCTACGAGCAGTACTTC. It yields the protein CASRFGSTYEQYF.

Notes on this clone: Additional DNA sequences in this sample encode the identical CDR3. The chain joins TRBV6-1 to TRBJ2-7; a possible D gene is TRBD2 (6 bases). V shed 4 bases and J shed 2 bases, with 9 bases lying between them. This CDR3 spans 13 amino acids. The germline CDR1 and CDR2 sequences are MNHNS and SASEGT. The CDR3 region has the DNA TGTGCCAGCAGTGTCCGGGAGACCTACGAGCAGTACTTC. This sequence encodes CASSVRETYEQYF.

In DNA form, the CDR3 reads TGTGCCAGCAGTGAAGATTGGGGCACTAGCAATCAGCCCCAGCATTTT. Translating it yields CASSEDWGTSNQPQHF. J is TRBJ1-5 and V is TRBV6-1; D might be TRBD1 (5 bases). The V gene lost 1 base and the J gene lost 0 bases, with 10 bases spanning the gap. The CDR3 loop spans 16 amino acids. Germline V CDR1 and CDR2: MNHNS, SASEGT.

In the case of this clone: This CDR3 is also generated by other DNA sequences in the sample. The V gene is TRBV7-6, the J gene TRBJ2-7; 10 nucleotides match TRBD1. Germline lookup yields CDR1 SGHVS and CDR2 FNYEAQ. V dropped 5 bases and J dropped 0; count of bases not matched to a gene: 4. The CDR3 consists of 15 residues. CDR3 loop: CASSPGQGSSYEQYF. The CDR3 DNA reads as TGTGCCAGCAGCCCGGGACAGGGGAGCTCCTACGAGCAGTACTTC.

The gene calls are TRBV10-1 and TRBJ2-7; 9 bases match TRBD2. CDR1 and CDR2 from the germline V gene are WNHNN and SYGVQD (reference sequence). The length of the CDR3 is 17 residues. The V gene end was trimmed by 2 bases and the J gene end by 3 bases; junction bases not matched to a gene: 11. The DNA of the CDR3 is TGCGCCAGCAGTGAGGGGCCGGAGGGACTAGCTGTCTACGAGCAGTACTTC. Protein: CASSEGPEGLAVYEQYF.

The chain employs TRBV18 and TRBJ2-1, with a tentative D call TRBD2 (5 bases). The V end lost 2 bases, the J end lost 0 bases, and 8 bases lay between the germline ends. The CDR3 is 15 amino acids. In germline, CDR1 is KGHSH, CDR2 LQKENI. This CDR3 reads CASSPSSGSYNEQFF. CDR3 DNA: TGTGCCAGCTCACCATCAAGCGGCTCCTACAATGAGCAGTTCTTC.

This chain links TRBV5-8 with TRBJ1-2, with D maybe TRBD1 (6 bases). The CDR3 is 14 residues long. V was cut by 0 bases and J by 4 bases, with 10 bases left in between. Germline V lookup: CDR1 SGHTS, CDR2 YDEGEE. The CDR3 spells CASSLDRATYGYTF. The CDR3 DNA is TGTGCCAGCAGCTTGGACAGGGCGACCTATGGCTACACCTTC. Variable domain in full (rest from reference TRBV5-8 and TRBJ1-2): EAGVTQSPTHLIKTRGQQATLRCSPISGHTSVYWYQQALGLGLQFLLWYDEGEERNRGNFPPRFSGRQFPNYSSELNVNALELEDSALYLCASSLDRATYGYTFGSGTRLTVV.

V usage is TRBV9 and J usage is TRBJ1-2; a possible D gene is TRBD1 (6 bases). The CDR3 contains 14 residues. V was trimmed by 0 bases and J by 5 bases, leaving 11 bases between them. Germline V lookup: CDR1 SGDLS, CDR2 YYNGEE. This chain's CDR3 is CASSVAGVGYGYTF. The DNA of the CDR3 is TGTGCCAGCAGCGTAGCAGGGGTCGGGTATGGCTACACCTTC.

The rearrangement joins TRBV28 to TRBJ2-1, with TRBD1 matching 12 bases. The germline CDR1 and CDR2 sequences are MDHEN and SYDVKM. The CDR3 contains 16 residues. The junction had 12 bases not matched to a gene; V was cut back by 5 bases and J by 10 bases. The CDR3 spells CASSDTPGQGADEQFF. DNA for the CDR3: TGTGCCAGCAGTGACACGCCGGGACAGGGGGCTGACGAGCAGTTCTTC. The full variable domain, its missing parts supplied by reference TRBV28 and TRBJ2-1, is DVKVTQSSRYLVKRTGEKVFLECVQDMDHENMFWYRQDPGLGLRLIYFSYDVKMKEKGDIPEGYSVSREKKERFSLILESASTNQTSMYLCASSDTPGQGADEQFFGPGTRLTVL.

For the CDR3, the DNA is TGTGCCTGGAGTCTCGGACAGTCCTACGAGCAGTACTTC. The encoded protein is CAWSLGQSYEQYF. This sequence joins TRBV30 and TRBJ2-5; maybe TRBD1 (6 bases). The end of the DNA is better explained by TRBJ2-7, so the J call may be wrong. This CDR3 spans 13 amino acids. Germline V CDR1 and CDR2: GTSNPN, SVGIG (reference sequence).

The chain is built from TRBV5-6 and TRBJ2-2, with TRBD1 identical over 7 bases. The V and J ends lost 0 bases and 7 bases, in that order; junction bases with no gene match: 9. The CDR3 runs to 16 residues. Germline V gene lookup returns CDR1 SGHDT and CDR2 YYEEEE. The CDR3 sequence is CASSLGWTGDSGELFF. The CDR3 region has the DNA TGTGCCAGCAGCTTGGGGTGGACAGGTGACAGCGGGGAGCTGTTTTTT.

This clone was found once. The chain has TRBV27 and TRBJ1-2, with 10 bases fitting TRBD1. In germline, CDR1 is MNHEY, CDR2 SMNVEV (reference sequence). CDR3 length: 16 amino acids. V was pared by 0 bases and J by 5 bases, with 6 bases of the junction left unmatched. The CDR3 region has the DNA TGTGCCAGCAGTTTATCGTTCGGGACAGGGGAATATGGCTACACCTTC. This sequence encodes CASSLSFGTGEYGYTF.

V and J are TRBV11-3 and TRBJ2-7, with 11 bases identical to TRBD1. Germline values: CDR1 SGHNT, CDR2 YENEEA. The CDR3 runs to 15 residues. The ends lost 0 bases at V and 2 bases at J; junction bases unmatched: 0. CDR3 sequence reads: CASSLEGQGAYEQYF. The CDR3 DNA reads as TGTGCCAGCAGCTTAGAGGGACAGGGGGCCTACGAGCAGTACTTC.